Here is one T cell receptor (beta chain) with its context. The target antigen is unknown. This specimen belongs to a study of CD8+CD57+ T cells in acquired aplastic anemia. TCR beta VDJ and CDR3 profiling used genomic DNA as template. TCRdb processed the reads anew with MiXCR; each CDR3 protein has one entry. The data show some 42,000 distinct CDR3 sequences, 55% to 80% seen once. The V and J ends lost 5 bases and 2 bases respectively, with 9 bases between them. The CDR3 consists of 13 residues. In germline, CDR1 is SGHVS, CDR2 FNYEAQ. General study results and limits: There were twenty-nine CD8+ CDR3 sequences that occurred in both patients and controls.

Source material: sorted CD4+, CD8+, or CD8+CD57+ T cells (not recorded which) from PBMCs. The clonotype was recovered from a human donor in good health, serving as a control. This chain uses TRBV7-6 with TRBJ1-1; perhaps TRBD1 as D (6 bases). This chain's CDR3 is CASSATGNTEAFF. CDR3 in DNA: TGTGCCAGCAGCGCGACAGGCAACACTGAAGCTTTCTTT. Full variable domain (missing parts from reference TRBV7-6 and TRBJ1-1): GAGVSQSPRYKVTKRGQDVALRCDPISGHVSLYWYRQALGQGPEFLTYFNYEAQQDKSGLPNDRFSAERPEGSISTLTIQRTEQRDSAMYRCASSATGNTEAFFGQGTRLTVV.